The 2 T cell receptor beta chains presented below share a single source sample, sequenced in a study of identical twins. TCRdb recomputed calls from the 5' RACE reads with MiXCR, one row per CDR3 protein. The data show about 890,000 distinct CDR3 sequences, roughly an eighth seen once. These data were also reused for a study on yellow fever vaccine responses in identical twins.

The material sequenced was PBMCs. These receptors all come from a woman aged 18-29 years in good health.

This sequence joins TRBV4-1 and TRBJ2-1; the match to TRBD2 covers 8 bases. In germline, CDR1 is MGHRA, CDR2 YSYEKL. The CDR3 contains 15 residues. J lost 7 bases, V lost 3 bases, and 8 bases had no gene match. CDR3 sequence (DNA): TGCGCCAGCAGCCAGTATAGCGGGACTAGGAATGAGCAGTTCTTC. It translates to CASSQYSGTRNEQFF.

The rearrangement links TRBV15 to TRBJ2-1; D ambiguous. V lost 0 bases, J lost 7 bases, and 7 bases lay in between. This CDR3 spans 13 amino acids. Germline V gene lookup returns CDR1 LNHNV and CDR2 YYDKDF (reference sequence). The CDR3 protein is CATSRDNANEQFF. Written as DNA, the CDR3 is TGTGCCACCAGCAGAGATAACGCGAATGAGCAGTTCTTC. Full variable domain (missing parts from reference TRBV15 and TRBJ2-1): DAMVIQNPRYQVTQFGKPVTLSCSQTLNHNVMYWYQQKSSQAPKLLFHYYDKDFNNEADTPDNFQSRRPNTSFCFLDIRSPGLGDTAMYLCATSRDNANEQFFGPGTRLTVL.